This TCR beta chain appears in the sequencing data of a study of T cell responses to AZD1222 COVID-19 vaccine. General study findings and limits: Baseline seropositives among AZD1222 recipients totaled only five to seven. No day 14 peak samples; only post-peak repertoires were characterized. In a largely white British group with more females than males, clonal diversity was possibly underestimated.

This CDR3 has 14 amino acids. Germline CDR1 reads MNHEY; CDR2 reads SVGAGI. With 6 bases removed from V and 1 base from J, the gap between germline ends came to 12 bases. Produced via immunoSEQ multiplex PCR; TCRdb's table is partial and in-frame only. The data hold around 140,000 clones, with approximately 91% observed a single time. With regard to this clone: Its antigen remains unknown.

The rearrangement joins TRBV6-5 to TRBJ1-1, with no clear D. This sequence originates from an adult who received the AZD1222 COVID-19 vaccine. The sample here was peripheral blood, taken 28 days after the second AZD1222 dose. CDR3 region: CASSLILKNTEAFF. CDR3 DNA sequence: TGTGCCAGCAGCCTGATACTAAAGAACACTGAAGCTTTCTTT.